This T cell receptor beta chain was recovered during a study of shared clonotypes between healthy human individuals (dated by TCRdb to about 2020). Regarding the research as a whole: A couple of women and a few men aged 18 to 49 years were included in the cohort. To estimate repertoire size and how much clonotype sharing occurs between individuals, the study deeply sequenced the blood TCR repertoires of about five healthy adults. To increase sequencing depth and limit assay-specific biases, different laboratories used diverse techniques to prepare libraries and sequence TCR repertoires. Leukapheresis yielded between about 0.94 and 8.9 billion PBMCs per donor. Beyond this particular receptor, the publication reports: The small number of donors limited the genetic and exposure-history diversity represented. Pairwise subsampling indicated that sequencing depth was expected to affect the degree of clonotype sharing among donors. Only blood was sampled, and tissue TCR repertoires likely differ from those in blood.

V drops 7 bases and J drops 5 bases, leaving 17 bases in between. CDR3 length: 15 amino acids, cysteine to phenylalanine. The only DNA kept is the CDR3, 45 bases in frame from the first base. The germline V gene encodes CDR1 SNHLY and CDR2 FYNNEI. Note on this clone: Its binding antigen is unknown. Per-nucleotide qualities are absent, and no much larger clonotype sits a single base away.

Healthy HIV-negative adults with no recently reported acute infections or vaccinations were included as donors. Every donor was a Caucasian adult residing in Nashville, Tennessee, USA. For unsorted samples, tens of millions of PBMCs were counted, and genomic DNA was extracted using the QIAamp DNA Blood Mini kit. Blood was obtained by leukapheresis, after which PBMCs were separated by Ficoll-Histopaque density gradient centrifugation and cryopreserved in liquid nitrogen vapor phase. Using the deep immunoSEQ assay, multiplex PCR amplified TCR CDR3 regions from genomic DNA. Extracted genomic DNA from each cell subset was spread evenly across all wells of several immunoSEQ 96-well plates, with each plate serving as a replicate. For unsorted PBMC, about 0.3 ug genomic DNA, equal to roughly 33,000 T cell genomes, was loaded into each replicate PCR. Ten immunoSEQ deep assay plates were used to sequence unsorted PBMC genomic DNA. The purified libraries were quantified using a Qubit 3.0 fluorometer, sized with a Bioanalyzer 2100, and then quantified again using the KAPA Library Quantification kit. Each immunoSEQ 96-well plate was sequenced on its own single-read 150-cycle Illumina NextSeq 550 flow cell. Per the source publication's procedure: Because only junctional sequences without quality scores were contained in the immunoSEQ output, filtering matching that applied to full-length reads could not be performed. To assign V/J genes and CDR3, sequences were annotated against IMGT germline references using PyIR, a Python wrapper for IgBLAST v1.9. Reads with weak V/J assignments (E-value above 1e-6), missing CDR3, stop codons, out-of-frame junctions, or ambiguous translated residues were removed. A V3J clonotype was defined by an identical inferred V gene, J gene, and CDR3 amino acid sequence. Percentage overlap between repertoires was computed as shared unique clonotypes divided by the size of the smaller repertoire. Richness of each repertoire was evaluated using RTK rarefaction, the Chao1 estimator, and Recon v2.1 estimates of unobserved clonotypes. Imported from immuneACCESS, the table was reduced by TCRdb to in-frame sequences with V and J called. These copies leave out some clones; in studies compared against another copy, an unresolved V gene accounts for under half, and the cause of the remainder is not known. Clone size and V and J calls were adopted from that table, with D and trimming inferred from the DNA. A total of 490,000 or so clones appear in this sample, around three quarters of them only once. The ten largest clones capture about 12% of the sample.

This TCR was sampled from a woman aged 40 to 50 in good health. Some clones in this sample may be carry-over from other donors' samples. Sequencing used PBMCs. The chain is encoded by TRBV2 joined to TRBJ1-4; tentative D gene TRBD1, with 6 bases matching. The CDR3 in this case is CASTITRGANEKLFF. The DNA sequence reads TGTGCCAGCACCATAACCCGGGGGGCGAATGAAAAACTGTTTTTT.